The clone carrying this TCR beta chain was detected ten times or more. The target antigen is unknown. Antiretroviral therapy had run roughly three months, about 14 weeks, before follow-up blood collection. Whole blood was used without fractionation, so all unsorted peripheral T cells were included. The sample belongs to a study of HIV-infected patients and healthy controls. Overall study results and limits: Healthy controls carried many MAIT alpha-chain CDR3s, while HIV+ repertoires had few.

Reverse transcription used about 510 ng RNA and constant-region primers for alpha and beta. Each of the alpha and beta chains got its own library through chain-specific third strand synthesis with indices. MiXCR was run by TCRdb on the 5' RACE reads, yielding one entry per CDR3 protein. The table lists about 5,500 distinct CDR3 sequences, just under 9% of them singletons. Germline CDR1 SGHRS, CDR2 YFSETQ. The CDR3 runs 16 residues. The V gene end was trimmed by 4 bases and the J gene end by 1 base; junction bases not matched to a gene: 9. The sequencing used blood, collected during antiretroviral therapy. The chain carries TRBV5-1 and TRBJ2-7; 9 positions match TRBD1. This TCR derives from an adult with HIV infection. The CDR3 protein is CASSRNRQGVSYEQYF. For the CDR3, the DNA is TGCGCCAGCAGCCGGAACAGACAGGGGGTTTCCTACGAGCAGTACTTC.